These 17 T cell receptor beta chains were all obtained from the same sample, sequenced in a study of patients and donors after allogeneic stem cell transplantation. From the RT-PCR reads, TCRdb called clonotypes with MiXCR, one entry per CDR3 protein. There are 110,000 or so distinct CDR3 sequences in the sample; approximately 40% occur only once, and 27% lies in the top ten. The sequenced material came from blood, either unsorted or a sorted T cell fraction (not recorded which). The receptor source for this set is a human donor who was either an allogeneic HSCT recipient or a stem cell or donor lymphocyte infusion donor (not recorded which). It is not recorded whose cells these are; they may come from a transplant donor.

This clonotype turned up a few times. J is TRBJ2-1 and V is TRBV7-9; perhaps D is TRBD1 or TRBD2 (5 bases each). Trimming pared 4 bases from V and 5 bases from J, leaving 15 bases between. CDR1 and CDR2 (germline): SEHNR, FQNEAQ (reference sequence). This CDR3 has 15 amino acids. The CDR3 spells CASSWGSAVDNEQFF. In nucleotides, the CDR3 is TGTGCCAGCAGCTGGGGCTCAGCGGTAGACAATGAGCAGTTCTTC.

CDR3 sequence reads: CSAVQSSYNEQFF. The CDR3 region has the DNA TGCAGCGCCGTCCAGAGCTCCTACAATGAGCAGTTCTTC. V gene TRBV29-1 combines with J gene TRBJ2-1; D not resolved. The CDR3 is made up of 13 amino acids. V was trimmed by 7 bases and J by 0 bases, leaving 10 bases between them. Germline V gene data show CDR1 as SQVTM and CDR2 as ANQGSEA.

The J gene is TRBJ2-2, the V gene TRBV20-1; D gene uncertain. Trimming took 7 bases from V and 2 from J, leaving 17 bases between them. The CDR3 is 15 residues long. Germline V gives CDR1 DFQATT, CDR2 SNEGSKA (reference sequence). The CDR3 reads CSGKDYLLNTGELFF. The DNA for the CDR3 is TGCAGTGGAAAAGATTACCTCCTAAACACCGGGGAGCTGTTTTTT.

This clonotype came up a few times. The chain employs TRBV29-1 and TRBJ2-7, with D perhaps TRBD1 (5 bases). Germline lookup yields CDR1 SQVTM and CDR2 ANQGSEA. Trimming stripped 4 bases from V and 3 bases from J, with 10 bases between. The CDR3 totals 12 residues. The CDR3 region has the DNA TGCAGCGTTGGGGAAAGGGGCTACGAGCAGTACTTC. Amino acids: CSVGERGYEQYF.

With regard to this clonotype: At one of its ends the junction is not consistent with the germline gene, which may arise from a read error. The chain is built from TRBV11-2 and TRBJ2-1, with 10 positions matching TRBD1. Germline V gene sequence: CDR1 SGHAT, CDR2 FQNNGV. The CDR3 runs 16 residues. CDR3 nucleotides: TGTGCCAGCACCTTAGGTAGGACAGGGGGCTACAATGAGCAGTTCTTC. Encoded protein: CASTLGRTGGYNEQFF.

CDR3 sequence reads: CASSSYDGPLKFF. CDR3 sequence (DNA): TGTGCCAGCAGTTCCTACGACGGACCTTTGAAGTTCTTC. This chain connects TRBV27 to TRBJ2-1; D gene unclear. V was trimmed by 4 bases and J by 14 bases, leaving 18 bases between them. CDR1 and CDR2 from the germline V gene are MNHEY and SMNVEV (reference sequence). The CDR3 runs to 13 residues.

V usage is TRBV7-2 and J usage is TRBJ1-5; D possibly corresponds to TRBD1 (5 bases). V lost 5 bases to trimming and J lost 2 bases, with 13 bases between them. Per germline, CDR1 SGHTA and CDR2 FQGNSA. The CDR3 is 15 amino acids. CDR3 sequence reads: CASSSSREGNQPQHF. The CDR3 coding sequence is TGTGCCAGCAGCAGCAGCAGGGAAGGCAATCAGCCCCAGCATTTT. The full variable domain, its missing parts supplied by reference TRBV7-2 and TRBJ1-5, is GAGVSQSPSNKVTEKGKDVELRCDPISGHTALYWYRQSLGQGLEFLIYFQGNSAPDKSGLPSDRFSAERTGGSVSTLTIQRTQQEDSAVYLCASSSSREGNQPQHFGDGTRLSIL.

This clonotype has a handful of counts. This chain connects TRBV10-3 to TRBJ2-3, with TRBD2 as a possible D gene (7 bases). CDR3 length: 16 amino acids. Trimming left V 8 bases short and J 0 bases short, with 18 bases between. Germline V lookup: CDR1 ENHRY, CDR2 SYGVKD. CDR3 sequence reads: CAIRGASGLSTDTQYF. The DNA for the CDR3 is TGTGCCATCCGGGGGGCTAGCGGACTGAGCACAGATACGCAGTATTTT.

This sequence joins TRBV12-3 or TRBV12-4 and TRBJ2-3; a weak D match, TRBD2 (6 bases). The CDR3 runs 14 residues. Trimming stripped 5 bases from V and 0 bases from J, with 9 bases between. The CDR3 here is CASSPGTSTDTQYF. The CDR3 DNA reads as TGTGCCAGCAGTCCCGGGACTAGCACAGATACGCAGTATTTT.

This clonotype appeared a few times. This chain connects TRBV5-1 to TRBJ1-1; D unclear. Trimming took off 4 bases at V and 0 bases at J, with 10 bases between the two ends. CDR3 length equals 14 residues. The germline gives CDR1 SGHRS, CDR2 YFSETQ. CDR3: CASSANSMNTEAFF. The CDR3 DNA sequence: TGCGCCAGCAGCGCAAACAGCATGAACACTGAAGCTTTCTTT.

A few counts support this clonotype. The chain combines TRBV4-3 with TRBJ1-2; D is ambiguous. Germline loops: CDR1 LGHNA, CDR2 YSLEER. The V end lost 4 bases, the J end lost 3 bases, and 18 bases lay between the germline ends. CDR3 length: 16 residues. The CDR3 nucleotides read TGCGCCAGCAGCCCGGCCCGCGGCAGACCTTACTATGGCTACACCTTC. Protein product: CASSPARGRPYYGYTF.

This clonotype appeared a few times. The CDR3 region has the DNA TGCGCCAGCAGGGGAGGGAGTGATGAGCAGTTCTTC. Translation: CASRGGSDEQFF. The J gene is TRBJ2-1, the V gene TRBV5-1; 7 bases are a match to TRBD2. The CDR3 loop spans 12 amino acids. The germline gives CDR1 SGHRS, CDR2 YFSETQ. V gave up 5 bases and J gave up 8 bases; unmatched junction bases: 4.

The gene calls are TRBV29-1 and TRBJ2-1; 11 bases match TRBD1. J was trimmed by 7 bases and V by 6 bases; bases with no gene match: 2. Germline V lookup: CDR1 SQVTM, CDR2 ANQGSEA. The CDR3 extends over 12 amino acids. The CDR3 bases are TGCAGCGTGGACAGGGGGCGGAATGAGCAGTTCTTC. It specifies CSVDRGRNEQFF.

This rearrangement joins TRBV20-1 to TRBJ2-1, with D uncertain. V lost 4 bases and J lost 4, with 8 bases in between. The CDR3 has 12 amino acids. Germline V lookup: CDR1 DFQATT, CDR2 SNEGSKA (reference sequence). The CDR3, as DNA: TGCAGTGCTACCCGACCGTACAATGAGCAGTTCTTC. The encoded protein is CSATRPYNEQFF.

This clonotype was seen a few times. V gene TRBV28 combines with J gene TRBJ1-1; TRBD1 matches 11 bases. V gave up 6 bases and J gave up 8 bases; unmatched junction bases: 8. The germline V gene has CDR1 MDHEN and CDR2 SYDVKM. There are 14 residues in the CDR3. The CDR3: CASRPTGQGVEAFF. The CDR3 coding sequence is TGTGCCAGCAGGCCCACGGGACAGGGGGTAGAAGCTTTCTTT.

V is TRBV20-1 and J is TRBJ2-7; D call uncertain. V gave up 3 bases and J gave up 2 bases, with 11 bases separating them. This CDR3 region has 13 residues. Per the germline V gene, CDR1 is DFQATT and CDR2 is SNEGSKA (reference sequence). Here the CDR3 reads CSARKDITYEQYF. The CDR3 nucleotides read TGCAGTGCTAGGAAAGACATCACCTACGAGCAGTACTTC.

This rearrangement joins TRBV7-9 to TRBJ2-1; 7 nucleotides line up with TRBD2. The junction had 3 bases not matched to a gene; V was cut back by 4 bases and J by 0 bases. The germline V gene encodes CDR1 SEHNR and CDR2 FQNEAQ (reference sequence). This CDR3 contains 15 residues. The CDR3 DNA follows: TGTGCCAGCAGCTCTCTAGCGGCCTCCTACAATGAGCAGTTCTTC. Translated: CASSSLAASYNEQFF.